The 5 T cell receptor beta chains reported below all come from one sample, sequenced in a study of cytomegalovirus exposure and HLA in healthy donors. The PCR had 60 Vbeta and 13 Jbeta primers. Profiling relied on immunoSEQ multiplex PCR, and the TCRdb table lists in-frame clones only, not all of them. The sample lists 150,000 to 200,000 clones, roughly four fifths occurring once. The specimen sequenced was PBMCs. The receptors derive from a woman between 35 and 50 years old in good health and CMV-seronegative.

V and J are TRBV5-6 and TRBJ1-2, with D possibly matching TRBD1 (6 bases). The CDR3 has 14 amino acids. The germline CDR1 and CDR2 sequences are SGHDT and YYEEEE. Trimming left V 3 bases short and J 3 bases short, with 12 bases between. For the CDR3, the DNA is TGTGCCAGCAGCTGGGGGGGGGCCGACTATGGCTACACCTTC. Translating gives CASSWGGADYGYTF. The full variable domain, with the rest looked up from reference TRBV5-6 and TRBJ1-2, is DAGVTQSPTHLIKTRGQQVTLRCSPKSGHDTVSWYQQALGQGPQFIFQYYEEEERQRGNFPDRFSGHQFPNYSSELNVNALLLGDSALYLCASSWGGADYGYTFGSGTRLTVV.

J is TRBJ2-1 and V is TRBV9, with 7 bases matching TRBD2. Germline V CDR1 and CDR2: SGDLS, YYNGEE. This CDR3 spans 14 amino acids. The ends lost 0 bases at V and 3 bases at J; junction bases unmatched: 0. CDR3 sequence reads: CASSVGDYYNEQFF. CDR3 in DNA: TGTGCCAGCAGCGTAGGGGACTACTACAATGAGCAGTTCTTC. The variable domain in full, with the rest retrieved from reference TRBV9 and TRBJ2-1, is DSGVTQTPKHLITATGQRVTLRCSPRSGDLSVYWYQQSLDQGLQFLIQYYNGEERAKGNILERFSAQQFPDLHSELNLSSLELGDSALYFCASSVGDYYNEQFFGPGTRLTVL.

This chain joins TRBV5-4 and TRBJ2-3, with 10 bases fitting TRBD2. This CDR3 comprises 14 residues. Germline V lookup: CDR1 SGHNT, CDR2 YYREEE (reference sequence). V was clipped by 4 bases and J by 4 bases; unmatched bases: 3. This chain's CDR3 is CASSIGLAADTQYF. DNA of the CDR3: TGTGCCAGCAGCATCGGACTAGCGGCAGATACGCAGTATTTT.

The J gene is TRBJ1-2, the V gene TRBV9; 10 positions match TRBD1. The J segment lost 4 bases and the V segment lost 4 bases, leaving 7 bases of the junction unmatched. The CDR3 length is 15 residues. Germline V lookup: CDR1 SGDLS, CDR2 YYNGEE. The CDR3 bases are TGTGCCAGCAGCCTCGGGACAGGGGCCTCCTATGGCTACACCTTC. This gives the protein CASSLGTGASYGYTF.

The chain has TRBV18 and TRBJ2-3; possible D gene TRBD1, 5 bases. The germline V gene encodes CDR1 KGHSH and CDR2 LQKENI. This CDR3 is built from 15 residues. The ends were cut back, 6 bases at V and 0 bases at J, with 13 bases in the middle. In DNA form, the CDR3 reads TGTGCCAGCTCCCGACAGCCATCTAGCACAGATACGCAGTATTTT. It is translated as CASSRQPSSTDTQYF.